This TCR beta chain came from a study of neurological immune-mediated disorders. For this clonotype: Its antigen is not known. A much larger clone lies a single base off, so this may be a read error.

The V end lost 3 bases, the J end lost 4 bases, and 8 bases lay between the germline ends. The CDR3 extends over 13 amino acids. CDR1 SGHTA and CDR2 FQGTGA come from the germline V gene. The time point was: longitudinal time-point 2. The cDNA was generated through 5'RACE incorporating 10-nucleotide random UMIs. One entry per CDR3 protein results from TCRdb running MiXCR on the 5' RACE reads. This table holds roughly 49,000 distinct CDR3 sequences, about 12% found once. Study results and limitations: The most TCR clonal expansion was seen in HTLV-1-associated myelopathy, whereas the least was seen in multiple sclerosis, below the level in healthy controls. Expanded clones shared no CDR3 amino acid sequences across subjects, suggesting private repertoires in all groups.

The source material was PBMCs. This clonotype was sampled from a male donor with HTLV-1-associated myelopathy (HAM/TSP). The chain joins TRBV7-3 to TRBJ2-3; D gene uncertain. In DNA, the CDR3 is TGTGCCAGCAGCTTCGGCGGTTCAGATACGCAGTATTTT. It is translated as CASSFGGSDTQYF.